The 21 T cell receptor beta chains listed next were all sequenced from one sample in a study of blood T cell repertoires in COVID-19. TCRdb's copy holds only in-frame clones and misses some; the assay was immunoSEQ multiplex PCR. The table records around 150,000 clones, approximately 84% of them present only once. The sample taken for sequencing was peripheral blood. These receptors all come from a woman over 75 with acute or convalescent COVID-19.

This chain uses TRBV7-9 with TRBJ2-7; 8 bases align to TRBD2. J gave up 4 bases and V 5 bases, and 7 bases lay outside the gene matches. Germline V lookup: CDR1 SEHNR, CDR2 FQNEAQ (reference sequence). CDR3 length: 14 residues. The CDR3 DNA reads as TGTGCCAGCAGCCCCACGGGAGGGTGGTACGAGCAGTACTTC. It yields the protein CASSPTGGWYEQYF.

This clone occurred many times. V usage is TRBV19 and J usage is TRBJ2-1; a weak D match, TRBD2 (7 bases). This CDR3 has 15 amino acids. The V end lost 7 bases, the J end lost 0 bases, and 13 bases lay between the germline ends. Germline V gene data show CDR1 as LNHDA and CDR2 as SQIVND (reference sequence). CDR3 region: CASTREDSSYNEQFF. The CDR3 region has the DNA TGTGCCAGTACCCGGGAGGACAGCTCCTACAATGAGCAGTTCTTC.

The CDR3 DNA reads TGTGCCAGCAGCTTAGACGCAGGCTCATTGGATGGCTACACCTTC. It yields the protein CASSLDAGSLDGYTF. The chain couples TRBV7-2 to TRBJ1-2; D gene uncertain. Per germline, CDR1 SGHTA and CDR2 FQGNSA. V lost 1 base and J 6 bases, leaving 15 bases between the germline ends. The CDR3 runs 15 residues.

This clone was counted once. The V and J genes are TRBV3-1 (or the pseudogene TRBV3-2) and TRBJ2-1; a possible D gene is TRBD2 (5 bases). This CDR3 spans 15 amino acids. Trimming pared 4 bases from V and 2 bases from J, leaving 12 bases between. Germline CDR1 LGHDT, CDR2 YNNKEL (reference sequence). This chain's CDR3 is CASSPEGPTYNEQFF. DNA for the CDR3: TGTGCCAGCAGCCCCGAGGGTCCCACCTACAATGAGCAGTTCTTC.

The J gene is TRBJ2-5, the V gene TRBV7-2; 8 nucleotides line up with TRBD2. This CDR3 has 14 residues. The V gene's germline CDR1 is SGHTA and CDR2 FQGNSA. Trimming removed 4 bases from V and 4 bases from J; junction bases left unmatched: 5. DNA of the CDR3: TGTGCCAGCAGCTATAGCGGGATAGGAGAGACCCAGTACTTC. It specifies CASSYSGIGETQYF.

The chain recombines TRBV15 with TRBJ1-5; 9 bases map to TRBD1. CDR3 length equals 17 residues. The V and J ends lost 4 bases and 3 bases, in that order; junction bases with no gene match: 10. Germline CDR1 reads LNHNV; CDR2 reads YYDKDF (reference sequence). The CDR3 sequence is CATSNTGGARNNQPQHF. The CDR3 region has the DNA TGTGCCACCAGCAACACAGGGGGCGCGAGAAACAATCAGCCCCAGCATTTT. Variable domain in full (rest from reference TRBV15 and TRBJ1-5): DAMVIQNPRYQVTQFGKPVTLSCSQTLNHNVMYWYQQKSSQAPKLLFHYYDKDFNNEADTPDNFQSRRPNTSFCFLDIRSPGLGDTAMYLCATSNTGGARNNQPQHFGDGTRLSIL.

V usage is TRBV19 and J usage is TRBJ2-7; 8 bases line up with TRBD1. V shed 4 bases, J shed 2 bases, and the junction held 7 bases outside the gene matches. This CDR3 is built from 15 residues. Germline V gives CDR1 LNHDA, CDR2 SQIVND (reference sequence). The CDR3 sequence: CASSTLPGQAYEQYF. The CDR3 DNA reads TGTGCCAGTAGTACTCTTCCGGGACAGGCCTACGAGCAGTACTTC. Full variable domain (missing parts from reference TRBV19 and TRBJ2-7): DGGITQSPKYLFRKEGQNVTLSCEQNLNHDAMYWYRQDPGQGLRLIYYSQIVNDFQKGDIAEGYSVSREKKESFPLTVTSAQKNPTAFYLCASSTLPGQAYEQYFGPGTRLTVT.

This chain links TRBV6-5 with TRBJ2-7; 9 bases fit TRBD1. The V gene end was trimmed by 11 bases and the J gene end by 0 bases; junction bases not matched to a gene: 8. Germline loops: CDR1 MNHEY, CDR2 SVGAGI. The CDR3 covers 14 residues. The DNA for the CDR3 is TGTGCCGGGAGGGGACAGGGAATCTCCTACGAGCAGTACTTC. Translation gives CAGRGQGISYEQYF.

V is TRBV7-9 and J is TRBJ1-1, with a tentative D call TRBD1 (6 bases). Germline lookup yields CDR1 SEHNR and CDR2 FQNEAQ (reference sequence). The CDR3 consists of 15 residues. V was pared by 0 bases and J by 8 bases, with 16 bases between. This chain's CDR3 is CASSLAGARVPEAFF. For the CDR3, the DNA is TGTGCCAGCAGCTTAGCGGGGGCCAGGGTGCCAGAAGCTTTCTTT.

This clone was seen a single time. The gene calls are TRBV5-1 and TRBJ2-1; 8 positions match TRBD1. CDR1 is SGHRS, CDR2 YFSETQ, per germline. The junction had 10 bases not matched to a gene; V was cut back by 0 bases and J by 8 bases. This CDR3 comprises 16 residues. The CDR3: CASSLGGQAPRDEQFF. The DNA for the CDR3 is TGCGCCAGCAGCTTGGGGGGACAGGCACCCCGGGATGAGCAGTTCTTC.

The V gene is TRBV19, the J gene TRBJ2-1; D not certain. The CDR3 is made up of 11 amino acids. The V end lost 3 bases, the J end lost 9 bases, and 6 bases lay between the germline ends. Per the germline V gene, CDR1 is LNHDA and CDR2 is SQIVND (reference sequence). CDR3: CASSITIEQFF. The CDR3 nucleotides read TGTGCCAGTAGTATCACTATTGAGCAGTTCTTC.

The rearrangement links TRBV25-1 to TRBJ2-1, with 8 nucleotides matching TRBD1. This CDR3 has 12 residues. Trimming at V came to 6 bases and at J to 15 bases, leaving 10 bases not matched to a gene. Per the germline V gene, CDR1 is MGHDK and CDR2 is SYGVNS. The CDR3 is CASSASDRERFF. The CDR3 DNA reads as TGTGCCAGCAGCGCTTCGGACAGGGAAAGGTTCTTC. The variable domain in full, with the rest retrieved from reference TRBV25-1 and TRBJ2-1, is EADIYQTPRYLVIGTGKKITLECSQTMGHDKMYWYQQDPGMELHLIHYSYGVNSTEKGDLSSESTVSRIRTEHFPLTLESARPSHTSQYLCASSASDRERFFGPGTRLTVL.

The chain recombines TRBV5-5 with TRBJ1-1, with TRBD1 identical over 8 bases. The CDR3 totals 15 residues. The trim removed 2 bases at V and 3 bases at J, leaving 6 bases unmatched. Per germline, CDR1 SGHKS and CDR2 YYEKEE (reference sequence). CDR3 amino acids: CASSLLTTGDTEAFF. The CDR3 nucleotides are TGTGCCAGCAGCTTACTAACGACAGGGGACACTGAAGCTTTCTTT.

The chain joins TRBV10-2 to TRBJ1-4, with 9 bases fitting TRBD1. After removal of 6 bases from V and 6 bases from J, the junction contained 5 bases not matched to a gene. This CDR3 is built from 14 residues. Germline CDR1 and CDR2: WSHSY and SAAADI. This CDR3 is CASRTTGGDEKLFF. The CDR3 DNA reads as TGCGCCAGCAGAACGACAGGGGGAGATGAAAAACTGTTTTTT.

The rearrangement links TRBV29-1 to TRBJ1-2, with 11 bases fitting TRBD1. After removal of 7 bases from V and 4 bases from J, the junction contained 8 bases not matched to a gene. This CDR3 spans 14 amino acids. Germline V gives CDR1 SQVTM, CDR2 ANQGSEA. The CDR3, as DNA: TGCAGCGCCCGCGGACAGGGGGCCCGCTATGGCTACACCTTC. It translates to CSARGQGARYGYTF. Variable domain in full (rest from reference TRBV29-1 and TRBJ1-2): SAVISQKPSRDICQRGTSLTIQCQVDSQVTMMFWYRQQPGQSLTLIATANQGSEATYESGFVIDKFPISRPNLTFSTLTVSNMSPEDSSIYLCSARGQGARYGYTFGSGTRLTVV.

This rearrangement joins TRBV10-1 to TRBJ1-1; weak D call: TRBD1 (6 bases). CDR1 and CDR2 (germline): WNHNN, SYGVQD (reference sequence). The CDR3 is 17 residues long. V lost 4 bases, J lost 3 bases, and 21 bases lay in between. CDR3 sequence: CASSGKGGRRAYTEAFF. CDR3 nucleotides: TGCGCCAGCAGTGGGAAGGGGGGGAGGCGGGCCTACACTGAAGCTTTCTTT.

The J gene is TRBJ2-1, the V gene TRBV6-6, with 9 bases aligning to TRBD1. Germline V gene data show CDR1 as MNHNY and CDR2 as SVGAGI (reference sequence). The CDR3 length is 13 residues. Trimming removed 8 bases from V and 5 bases from J; junction bases left unmatched: 4. In nucleotides, the CDR3 is TGTGCCAGCCGGACAGGGGAAAACAATGAGCAGTTCTTC. Its translation is CASRTGENNEQFF.

V and J are TRBV7-6 and TRBJ1-2, with TRBD1 identical over 7 bases. Germline assignment: CDR1 SGHVS and CDR2 FNYEAQ. The length of the CDR3 is 15 residues. V trimming: 5 bases; J trimming: 4 bases; junction bases outside the gene matches: 10. CDR3 region: CASSPFPGTVYGYTF. CDR3 coding DNA: TGTGCCAGCAGCCCTTTTCCCGGGACAGTCTATGGCTACACCTTC.

The chain links TRBV19 to TRBJ2-7, with D hard to call. This CDR3 has 14 amino acids. V shed 4 bases and J shed 2 bases, with 12 bases lying between them. Germline CDR1 reads LNHDA; CDR2 reads SQIVND (reference sequence). The DNA of the CDR3 is TGTGCCAGTAGTAAAGACCTACCTCCCTACGAGCAGTACTTC. Translation: CASSKDLPPYEQYF.

The chain's CDR3 is CASSGTSSTDTQYF. The DNA for the CDR3 is TGTGCCAGCAGCGGGACATCTAGCACAGATACGCAGTATTTT. This chain connects TRBV7-6 to TRBJ2-3; D might be TRBD1 (6 bases). V lost 5 bases to trimming and J lost 0 bases, with 9 bases between them. The CDR3 sequence is 14 residues long. Germline values: CDR1 SGHVS, CDR2 FNYEAQ.

This clone is a singleton in its sample. The chain carries TRBV5-1 and TRBJ1-2; TRBD1 is a possible D gene (6 bases). V shed 4 bases and J shed 5 bases, with 18 bases lying between them. This CDR3 is 15 amino acids long. The germline CDR1 and CDR2 sequences are SGHRS and YFSETQ. Written as DNA, the CDR3 is TGCGCCAGCAGCCCCCTGTCGACAGGTTCTTATGGCTACACCTTC. It is translated as CASSPLSTGSYGYTF.